One sample yielded the 32 T cell receptor beta chains listed below, sequenced in a study of blood T cell repertoires in COVID-19. The repertoire was sequenced with immunoSEQ multiplex PCR; TCRdb's copy has only in-frame clones and lacks some. Of about 350,000 clones listed, 70% to 90% are singletons. The material sequenced was peripheral blood. These receptors came from an older woman with COVID-19, enrolled during active disease.

This rearrangement joins TRBV5-5 to TRBJ2-7; TRBD1 matches 7 bases. With V trimmed by 2 bases and J by 1 base, 18 bases remained unmatched. This CDR3 is 19 amino acids long. Germline assignment: CDR1 SGHKS and CDR2 YYEKEE (reference sequence). CDR3: CASSLGVKGGSYRSYEQYF. CDR3 nucleotide sequence: TGTGCCAGCAGCTTAGGAGTCAAAGGGGGCTCCTACAGGTCCTACGAGCAGTACTTC.

The chain links TRBV9 to TRBJ1-1; 8 positions agree with TRBD1. V was pared by 0 bases and J by 2 bases, with 3 bases of the junction left unmatched. The CDR3 is 15 residues long. The germline V gene has CDR1 SGDLS and CDR2 YYNGEE. CDR3 sequence: CASSVGGQVNTEAFF. CDR3 coding DNA: TGTGCCAGCAGCGTAGGGGGACAGGTCAACACTGAAGCTTTCTTT.

This sequence joins TRBV11-3 and TRBJ2-2, with a tentative D call TRBD1 (5 bases). Trimming left V 4 bases short and J 6 bases short, with 9 bases between. The CDR3 loop spans 13 amino acids. CDR1 is SGHNT and CDR2 is YENEEA in the germline V gene. DNA of the CDR3: TGTGCCAGCAGCTCCCAAGGGGCCGGGGAGCTGTTTTTT. Protein sequence: CASSSQGAGELFF.

V usage is TRBV7-3 and J usage is TRBJ2-3; tentatively, D is TRBD1 (5 bases). CDR1 is SGHTA, CDR2 FQGTGA, per germline. Deletions cut 5 bases from V and 3 bases from J, with 15 bases between. The CDR3 covers 15 residues. CDR3 protein: CASSPSGAATDTQYF. The CDR3, as DNA: TGTGCCAGCAGCCCCTCTGGGGCGGCGACAGATACGCAGTATTTT.

The chain recombines TRBV11-3 with TRBJ2-7; 10 nucleotides align to TRBD1. CDR1 is SGHNT and CDR2 is YENEEA in the germline V gene. The length of the CDR3 is 15 residues. The V and J ends lost 2 bases and 4 bases, in that order; junction bases with no gene match: 5. The CDR3 DNA reads TGTGCCAGCAGCTTATCGACAGGGGGCTTGTACGAGCAGTACTTC. Its translation is CASSLSTGGLYEQYF.

CDR3 sequence reads: CASSVSTGNYGYTF. The CDR3 DNA reads TGTGCCAGCAGCGTCTCGACGGGGAACTATGGCTACACCTTC. The chain recombines TRBV9 with TRBJ1-2; D gene uncertain. This CDR3 is built from 14 residues. Trimming removed 2 bases at V and 2 bases at J, with 10 bases between. The germline V gene has CDR1 SGDLS and CDR2 YYNGEE.

The chain combines TRBV4-1 with TRBJ2-1; 11 positions agree with TRBD2. Trimming at V came to 1 base and at J to 5 bases, leaving 7 bases not matched to a gene. The CDR3 covers 17 residues. In germline, CDR1 is MGHRA, CDR2 YSYEKL. CDR3 region: CASSQVGTSGRDNEQFF. Written as DNA, the CDR3 is TGCGCCAGCAGCCAAGTGGGGACTAGCGGCCGGGACAATGAGCAGTTCTTC.

V gene TRBV12-3 or TRBV12-4 combines with J gene TRBJ1-2; D not resolved. The CDR3 covers 11 residues. V was pared by 3 bases and J by 5 bases, with 4 bases between. CDR3 protein: CASSFAYGYTF. DNA of the CDR3: TGTGCCAGCAGTTTCGCGTATGGCTACACCTTC.

This clone was seen a few times. The chain uses TRBV9 and TRBJ2-5; tentative D call: TRBD2 (5 bases). V lost 3 bases to trimming and J lost 10 bases, with 13 bases between them. Per the germline V gene, CDR1 is SGDLS and CDR2 is YYNGEE. This CDR3 is built from 12 residues. DNA of the CDR3: TGTGCCAGCAGCGATGGGAGTGGAGGCCAGTACTTC. Residues: CASSDGSGGQYF.

This clone was seen a handful of times. This chain joins TRBV11-3 and TRBJ2-2; 7 positions match TRBD1. CDR1 SGHNT and CDR2 YENEEA come from the germline V gene. There are 15 residues in the CDR3. J lost 3 bases, V lost 3 bases, and 4 bases had no gene match. CDR3 residues: CASSFRQGHTGELFF. The CDR3 nucleotides read TGTGCCAGCAGCTTCCGACAGGGTCACACCGGGGAGCTGTTTTTT.

The genes are TRBV10-3 and TRBJ2-7, with 10 bases fitting TRBD1. This CDR3 has 14 amino acids. The J segment lost 6 bases and the V segment lost 4 bases, leaving 6 bases of the junction unmatched. Per germline, CDR1 ENHRY and CDR2 SYGVKD. CDR3 sequence reads: CAISAPGQGREQYF. The CDR3 nucleotides are TGTGCCATCAGTGCCCCGGGACAGGGGCGCGAGCAGTACTTC.

This clone was seen a handful of times. The J gene is TRBJ2-3, the V gene TRBV7-8; 8 bases agree with TRBD2. Germline CDR1 and CDR2: SGHVS and FQNEAQ. The CDR3 loop spans 16 amino acids. Trimming removed 5 bases from V and 2 bases from J; junction bases left unmatched: 9. CDR3 loop: CASSRAPGGATDTQYF. CDR3 nucleotide sequence: TGTGCCAGCAGCCGAGCCCCGGGGGGGGCCACAGATACGCAGTATTTT.

The chain carries TRBV19 and TRBJ2-7, with TRBD1 matching over 7 bases. This CDR3 has 15 residues. Germline V gene lookup returns CDR1 LNHDA and CDR2 SQIVND (reference sequence). J lost 2 bases, V lost 4 bases, and 8 bases had no gene match. The DNA for the CDR3 is TGTGCCAGTAGTAATCTCCAGGGGGTGCCCTACGAGCAGTACTTC. It translates to CASSNLQGVPYEQYF.

This chain joins TRBV3-1 (or the pseudogene TRBV3-2) and TRBJ2-5; 12 nucleotides agree with TRBD1. V lost 2 bases, J lost 5 bases, and 9 bases stayed unmatched. The CDR3 is 17 amino acids. Germline assignment: CDR1 LGHDT and CDR2 YNNKEL (reference sequence). The CDR3 DNA is TGTGCCAGCAGCCAAACCGGGACAGGGGGCGGGGGGGAGACCCAGTACTTC. Translated, it gives CASSQTGTGGGGETQYF.

This sequence joins TRBV6-4 and TRBJ2-5; D unresolved. Germline V gene sequence: CDR1 MRHNA, CDR2 SNTAGT. With 3 bases removed from V and 7 bases from J, the gap between germline ends came to 12 bases. The CDR3 totals 13 residues. The CDR3 DNA reads as TGTGCCAGCAGTGATCAAGCGTTCGGGACCCAGTACTTC. It is translated as CASSDQAFGTQYF.

The chain's CDR3 is CASSIGGSSHGNTEAFF. The CDR3, as DNA: TGTGCCAGTAGTATAGGCGGCAGCTCTCACGGGAACACTGAAGCTTTCTTT. The chain is built from TRBV19 and TRBJ1-1, with D unclear. Trimming left V 1 base short and J 1 base short, with 16 bases between. The CDR3 length is 17 residues. The germline V gene encodes CDR1 LNHDA and CDR2 SQIVND (reference sequence).

This clone was found a few times. The chain uses TRBV5-6 and TRBJ1-5; D is unclear. V shed 0 bases and J shed 2 bases, with 18 bases lying between them. The CDR3 has 18 residues. Germline V gene sequence: CDR1 SGHDT, CDR2 YYEEEE. DNA of the CDR3: TGTGCCAGCAGCTTGGGCCCGGGTGTCGGGAAGGGCAATCAGCCCCAGCATTTT. Translation: CASSLGPGVGKGNQPQHF.

At least ten counts were recorded for this clone. The chain is built from TRBV9 and TRBJ1-3; 7 bases map to TRBD1. Looked up from germline, CDR1 is SGDLS and CDR2 is YYNGEE. V shed 2 bases, J shed 0 bases, and the junction held 14 bases outside the gene matches. There are 19 residues in the CDR3. Here the CDR3 reads CASSVRRGTANYSGNTIYF. The CDR3 DNA follows: TGTGCCAGCAGCGTCCGTCGGGGGACAGCCAACTACTCTGGAAACACCATATATTTT.

J is TRBJ2-3 and V is TRBV9, with D possibly being TRBD2 (7 bases). The CDR3 is 16 residues long. V lost 3 bases and J 6 bases, leaving 20 bases between the germline ends. The V gene's germline CDR1 is SGDLS and CDR2 YYNGEE. The CDR3 bases are TGTGCCAGCAGCGCAGGAGGGGGGGGCCTTTTGGATACGCAGTATTTT. Its protein is CASSAGGGGLLDTQYF.

The rearrangement links TRBV30 to TRBJ1-4; no clear D. The CDR3 runs to 11 residues. V shed 4 bases and J shed 8 bases, with 8 bases lying between them. Germline CDR1 is GTSNPN and CDR2 is SVGIG (reference sequence). The CDR3 DNA sequence: TGTGCCTGGAAGGGAGGGGAAAAACTGTTTTTT. Protein: CAWKGGEKLFF.

The chain uses TRBV30 and TRBJ2-1; 8 bases fit TRBD2. The CDR3 spans 14 residues. CDR1 is GTSNPN, CDR2 SVGIG, per germline (reference sequence). The V gene end was trimmed by 3 bases and the J gene end by 6 bases; junction bases not matched to a gene: 7. The CDR3 loop reads CAWRGAGGLNEQFF. The CDR3 nucleotides are TGTGCCTGGAGAGGGGCGGGGGGCCTCAATGAGCAGTTCTTC.

The chain combines TRBV19 with TRBJ2-1, with 9 bases aligning to TRBD1. Germline CDR1 reads LNHDA; CDR2 reads SQIVND (reference sequence). The CDR3 length is 15 residues. Losses at the gene ends were 7 bases for V and 10 bases for J; bases not matched to a gene: 14. The CDR3 bases are TGTGCCAGTATCAGAAACAGGGGGCCGGATCGGGAGCAGTTCTTC. Its protein product is CASIRNRGPDREQFF.

Turning to this clone: Its ends do not fully match the called genes, so a read error is possible. J is TRBJ1-3 and V is TRBV7-9; 8 nucleotides match TRBD1. This CDR3 has 14 amino acids. Per the germline V gene, CDR1 is SEHNR and CDR2 is FQNEAQ (reference sequence). CDR3 residues: CASSFRGTGLSEGF. Here the CDR3 DNA reads TGTGCCAGCAGCTTCCGCGGGACAGGTCTAAGCGAGGGTTTT.

The chain joins TRBV7-9 to TRBJ2-1; 9 bases line up with TRBD2. The trim removed 5 bases at V and 0 bases at J, leaving 5 bases unmatched. This CDR3 is 16 amino acids long. Per the germline V gene, CDR1 is SEHNR and CDR2 is FQNEAQ (reference sequence). For the CDR3, the DNA is TGTGCCAGCAGCCCGAGACTAGCGGACTCCTACAATGAGCAGTTCTTC. As protein: CASSPRLADSYNEQFF. Full variable domain (outside the CDR3, taken from reference TRBV7-9 and TRBJ2-1): DTGVSQNPRHKITKRGQNVTFRCDPISEHNRLYWYRQTLGQGPEFLTYFQNEAQLEKSRLLSDRFSAERPKGSFSTLEIQRTEQGDSAMYLCASSPRLADSYNEQFFGPGTRLTVL.

Only a few counts were recorded for this clone. This chain uses TRBV19 with TRBJ1-5, with a possible D match to TRBD1 (5 bases). Germline V gene data show CDR1 as LNHDA and CDR2 as SQIVND (reference sequence). V dropped 5 bases and J dropped 3 bases, with 8 bases sitting between them. The CDR3 has 13 amino acids. This CDR3 reads CASSGQPNQPQHF. The CDR3 nucleotides read TGTGCCAGTAGTGGACAACCCAATCAGCCCCAGCATTTT.

The J gene is TRBJ2-1, the V gene TRBV7-9; 8 bases are shared with TRBD2. The germline V gene encodes CDR1 SEHNR and CDR2 FQNEAQ (reference sequence). The CDR3 loop spans 17 amino acids. J gave up 9 bases and V 4 bases, and 17 bases lay outside the gene matches. The CDR3 is CASSSSAGTGGPSEQFF. CDR3 sequence (DNA): TGTGCCAGCAGCTCCTCTGCGGGGACGGGGGGGCCAAGTGAGCAGTTCTTC.

CDR3 sequence reads: CASSRTGTIFSYEQYF. In nucleotides, the CDR3 is TGTGCCAGCAGTCGGACCGGGACAATCTTCTCCTACGAGCAGTACTTC. This chain connects TRBV7-9 to TRBJ2-7; tentative D call: TRBD1 (6 bases). V was clipped by 6 bases and J by 0 bases, with 18 bases between them. The CDR3 covers 16 residues. CDR1 SEHNR and CDR2 FQNEAQ come from the germline V gene (reference sequence).

This clone has just a few counts. The rearrangement joins TRBV10-1 to TRBJ2-5; possibly TRBD1 for D (5 bases). V shed 4 bases and J shed 4 bases, with 13 bases lying between them. Germline V gives CDR1 WNHNN, CDR2 SYGVQD (reference sequence). CDR3 length: 14 amino acids. The CDR3 DNA reads as TGCGCCAGCAGTGCGTTCAGGGATGGAGAGACCCAGTACTTC. Translation gives CASSAFRDGETQYF.

The rearrangement joins TRBV5-6 to TRBJ1-6, with D maybe TRBD1 (5 bases). The germline V and J ends were trimmed by 3 bases and 9 bases, with 10 bases remaining between them. The V gene's germline CDR1 is SGHDT and CDR2 YYEEEE. There are 13 residues in the CDR3. The CDR3 is CASSWGLVSPLHF. The CDR3 nucleotides read TGTGCCAGCAGCTGGGGACTTGTTTCACCCCTCCACTTT. The full variable domain, rest sourced from reference TRBV5-6 and TRBJ1-6, is DAGVTQSPTHLIKTRGQQVTLRCSPKSGHDTVSWYQQALGQGPQFIFQYYEEEERQRGNFPDRFSGHQFPNYSSELNVNALLLGDSALYLCASSWGLVSPLHFGNGTRLTVT.

The chain combines TRBV28 with TRBJ1-2; TRBD1 is a possible D gene (5 bases). The V end lost 4 bases, the J end lost 3 bases, and 15 bases lay between the germline ends. CDR3 length: 15 amino acids. CDR1 is MDHEN and CDR2 is SYDVKM in the germline V gene. In nucleotides, the CDR3 is TGTGCCAGCAGTTCCGGGCTCGGGGGGGACTATGGCTACACCTTC. This translates into CASSSGLGGDYGYTF.

The chain's CDR3 is CASSLQGGETQYF. The CDR3 DNA is TGTGCCAGCAGCTTACAGGGAGGGGAGACCCAGTACTTC. The chain uses TRBV11-3 and TRBJ2-5, with 7 bases matching TRBD2. The CDR3 has 13 residues. Per germline, CDR1 SGHNT and CDR2 YENEEA. Germline trimming cut 2 bases from V and 5 bases from J; bases unmatched to any gene: 2. The variable domain in full, with the rest retrieved from reference TRBV11-3 and TRBJ2-5, is EAGVVQSPRYKIIEKKQPVAFWCNPISGHNTLYWYLQNLGQGPELLIRYENEEAVDDSQLPKDRFSAERLKGVDSTLKIQPAELGDSAVYLCASSLQGGETQYFGPGTRLLVL.

The rearrangement links TRBV27 to TRBJ2-2; D may be TRBD2 (5 bases). Germline CDR1 reads MNHEY; CDR2 reads SMNVEV (reference sequence). The CDR3 length is 15 residues. V lost 3 bases, J lost 7 bases, and 15 bases lay in between. CDR3 in DNA: TGTGCCAGCAGTTTCTACGAGGGAATAGTCGGGGAGCTGTTTTTT. Translated, it gives CASSFYEGIVGELFF.